This TCR beta chain appears in the sequencing data of a study of immune characterization of retroperitoneal liposarcoma. This CDR3 spans 13 amino acids. V lost 6 bases and J lost 4, with 12 bases in between. Looked up from germline, CDR1 is SGHTA and CDR2 is FQGNSA. TCRdb ran MiXCR on the PCR reads and lists one entry per CDR3 protein. The sample holds approximately 10,000 distinct CDR3 sequences, over 25% seen once. This clonotype was observed at least ten times. The rearrangement links TRBV7-2 to TRBJ2-5, with D possibly matching TRBD2 (6 bases). The source is a female donor with retroperitoneal liposarcoma. Sequences were obtained from tumor tissue. Written as DNA, the CDR3 is TGTGCCAGCAGGGGTGGAGGGAGAGAGACCCAGTACTTC. Encoded protein: CASRGGGRETQYF.